Listed below are T cell receptor beta chains from one sample, sequenced in a study of response to subunit inactivated influenza vaccine. TCRdb recomputed calls from the RT-PCR reads with MiXCR, one row per CDR3 protein. The table includes over 650,000 distinct CDR3 sequences, less than 20% detected once. The sample was PBMCs from blood, taken 5 days after vaccination. Source of these receptors: a man aged 50-60 years who received an inactivated influenza vaccine. The CDR3 runs from the conserved cysteine through the conserved F or W. The order of the fields is D gene, J gene, clone size, V gene, CDR3 DNA, CDR3 protein. A D gene is named only where the DNA matches it firmly. A row's size may be missing; if present it is once, few, many or a size class.

D: .
J: TRBJ1-5
size: few
V: TRBV2
DNA: TGTGCCAGCAGTGATGGGGGGTTAGAGCCCCAGCATTTT
CDR3: CASSDGGLEPQHF

D: .
J: TRBJ2-1
size: .
V: TRBV19
DNA: TGTGCCAGTAGTATAAGGTCAGGGGAAGGGAATGAGCAGTTCTTC
CDR3: CASSIRSGEGNEQFF

D: .
J: TRBJ2-2
size: .
V: TRBV6-1
DNA: TGTGCCAGCAGCGGGGCTCCGAACACCGGGGAGCTGTTTTTT
CDR3: CASSGAPNTGELFF

D: .
J: TRBJ2-7
size: .
V: TRBV6-5
DNA: TGTGCCAGCAGTTACTCGGAGGCAGGGCTCGACGAGCAGTACTTC
CDR3: CASSYSEAGLDEQYF

D: TRBD1
J: TRBJ1-2
size: few
V: TRBV12-3/TRBV12-4
DNA: TGTGCCAGCAGCCGGGACAGGGTAGAGGGCTACACCTTC
CDR3: CASSRDRVEGYTF

D: TRBD2
J: TRBJ2-7
size: .
V: TRBV14
DNA: TGTGCCAGCAGACCCCGTGGACTAGCGGGAGTCGGAAAGTACTTC
CDR3: CASRPRGLAGVGKYF

D: .
J: TRBJ2-2
size: .
V: TRBV6-1
DNA: TGTGCCACCGGGTGGAGAACCGGGGAGCTGTTTTTT
CDR3: CATGWRTGELFF

D: TRBD2
J: TRBJ2-3
size: .
V: TRBV7-9
DNA: TGTGCCAGCAGCGGATCGGGGGGGACAGATACGCAGTATTTT
CDR3: CASSGSGGTDTQYF

D: .
J: TRBJ2-1
size: .
V: TRBV12-3/TRBV12-4
DNA: TGTGCCAGCAGTTTCTTCAGGGTCGATGAGCAGTTCTTC
CDR3: CASSFFRVDEQFF

D: .
J: TRBJ2-3
size: .
V: TRBV7-9
DNA: TGTGCCAGCAGCTCCGTTTTCGATACGCAGTATTTT
CDR3: CASSSVFDTQYF

D: TRBD1
J: TRBJ1-5
size: few
V: TRBV20-1
DNA: TGCAGTGCTAGGGTTGACAGGGGTCAGAACCAGCCCCAGCATTTT
CDR3: CSARVDRGQNQPQHF

D: TRBD1
J: TRBJ2-7
size: few
V: TRBV6-5
DNA: TGTGCCAGCAGTTACTCGCAAAGAAGACAGGGGGCTTACGAGCAGTACTTC
CDR3: CASSYSQRRQGAYEQYF

D: TRBD1
J: TRBJ1-1
size: few
V: TRBV6-1
DNA: TGTGCCAGCAGTGAAAGACAGGGGTGGAACACTGAAGCTTTCTTT
CDR3: CASSERQGWNTEAFF

D: TRBD1
J: TRBJ1-2
size: many
V: TRBV5-6
DNA: TGTGCCAGCAGCCTAAAGACAGGGGGAAGCTATGGCTACACCTTC
CDR3: CASSLKTGGSYGYTF

D: TRBD2
J: TRBJ2-7
size: many
V: TRBV4-3
DNA: TGCGCCAGCAGCCAAGGAGGCGGGAGGGGCGAGCAGTACTTC
CDR3: CASSQGGGRGEQYF

D: TRBD2
J: TRBJ2-5
size: .
V: TRBV7-9
DNA: TGTGCCAGCAGAGTAGCGGGCGCCCAGTACTTC
CDR3: CASRVAGAQYF

D: .
J: TRBJ1-5
size: .
V: TRBV27
DNA: TGTGCCAGCAGCCCCCAGGGTTATAGCAATCAGCCCCAGCATTTT
CDR3: CASSPQGYSNQPQHF

D: TRBD1
J: TRBJ1-1
size: .
V: TRBV13
DNA: TGTGCCAGCAGCTCCCGGACAGGGATGAACACTGAAGCTTTCTTT
CDR3: CASSSRTGMNTEAFF

D: TRBD2
J: TRBJ2-1
size: few
V: TRBV5-1
DNA: TGCGCCAGCAGCGTGACTAGCGGGGGATTTAACTCCTACAATGAGCAGTTCTTC
CDR3: CASSVTSGGFNSYNEQFF

D: .
J: TRBJ1-5
size: few
V: TRBV30
DNA: TGTGCCTGGAGTGTACTGGACGGCAATCAGCCCCAGCATTTT
CDR3: CAWSVLDGNQPQHF

D: .
J: TRBJ2-7
size: .
V: TRBV12-3/TRBV12-4
DNA: TGTGCCAGCAGTTTAGACGGGCAGTCTGCAACTCGACGGTACTTC
CDR3: CASSLDGQSATRRYF

D: TRBD1
J: TRBJ1-1
size: .
V: TRBV30
DNA: TGTGCCTGGAGTCTTGGGACAGCCAACACTGAAGCTTTCTTT
CDR3: CAWSLGTANTEAFF

D: .
J: TRBJ2-7
size: few
V: TRBV7-2
DNA: TGTGCCAGCAGCTTAGTTCAGGGAAGCCCATTATACGAGCAGTACTTC
CDR3: CASSLVQGSPLYEQYF

D: .
J: TRBJ2-1
size: few
V: TRBV12-3/TRBV12-4
DNA: TGTGCCAGCAGTCCGCCCGGGATCGGGGCCTACAATGAGCAGTTCTTC
CDR3: CASSPPGIGAYNEQFF

D: .
J: TRBJ2-2
size: many
V: TRBV5-6
DNA: TGTGCCAGCAGCGTCGGGACTCCGGAGCTGTTTTTT
CDR3: CASSVGTPELFF

D: .
J: TRBJ2-4
size: few
V: TRBV7-2
DNA: TGTGCCAGCAGCCTAGGCCCACAGCGGCTTTCCTTC
CDR3: CASSLGPQRLSF

D: .
J: TRBJ2-5
size: few
V: TRBV10-3
DNA: TGTGCCATCAGTGAGTCTAGGGTTGAGACCCAGTACTTC
CDR3: CAISESRVETQYF

D: TRBD1
J: TRBJ2-6
size: few
V: TRBV6-1
DNA: TGTGCCAGCAGAGACAGGGTCAGCTCTGGGGCCAACGTCCTGACTTTC
CDR3: CASRDRVSSGANVLTF

D: .
J: TRBJ2-2
size: .
V: TRBV24-1
DNA: TGTGCCACCAGTGCCCTCGGGACAAGCACCGGGGAGCTGTTTTTT
CDR3: CATSALGTSTGELFF

D: TRBD1
J: TRBJ2-2
size: .
V: TRBV7-9
DNA: TGTGCCAGCAGCAGGACACAGGGGTCGACCGGGGAGCTGTTTTTT
CDR3: CASSRTQGSTGELFF

D: .
J: TRBJ2-7
size: few
V: TRBV19
DNA: TGTGCCAGTAGTATAATGGGTTACGAGCAGTACTTC
CDR3: CASSIMGYEQYF

D: .
J: TRBJ2-1
size: few
V: TRBV5-1
DNA: TGCGCCAGCAGCTTGAGTGGGTTCGGGGAGTTCTTC
CDR3: CASSLSGFGEFF

D: TRBD2
J: TRBJ2-1
size: .
V: TRBV20-1
DNA: TGCAGTGCTACTGGGACTAGCGGGAGTAGATACAATGAGCAGTTCTTC
CDR3: CSATGTSGSRYNEQFF